The present entry profiles one T cell receptor beta chain with its context. Genomic DNA, serving as template, underwent TCR beta VDJ and CDR3 profiling. TCRdb processed the reads anew with MiXCR; each CDR3 protein has one entry. The table has 200,000 to 250,000 distinct CDR3 sequences, 65% seen once. With V trimmed by 6 bases and J by 5 bases, 11 bases remained unmatched. The CDR3 totals 16 residues. The germline CDR1 and CDR2 sequences are KGHDR and SFDVKD. This record belongs to a study of CD8+CD57+ T cells in acquired aplastic anemia. The overall study: About 3 ug was the average amount of DNA from sorted CD4+ and CD8+ cells.

Patients picked for sequencing had shown CD8+CD57+ cell expansion detected by flow cytometry. The sample taken for sequencing was sorted CD4+, CD8+, or CD8+CD57+ T cells (not recorded which) from PBMCs. This TCR derives from a human donor with aplastic anemia. The rearrangement joins TRBV24-1 to TRBJ2-5; TRBD1 matches at 10 bases. CDR3 coding DNA: TGTGCCACCAGTTCTTGGACAGGGGGGGGTTGGGAGACCCAGTACTTC. It translates to CATSSWTGGGWETQYF.